This T cell receptor beta chain was recovered during a study of cytomegalovirus exposure and HLA in healthy donors. Deletions cut 4 bases from V and 4 bases from J, with 14 bases between. Germline assignment: CDR1 LGHNA and CDR2 YNFKEQ. The CDR3 has 14 amino acids. The PCR employed 60 Vbeta primers together with 13 Jbeta primers. Repertoires were generated with immunoSEQ multiplex PCR, while TCRdb's copy carries only in-frame clones and drops some. The table lists roughly 190,000 clones, approximately 84% of them singletons. The V call is TRBV4-2, the J call TRBJ2-7; a weak D match, TRBD2 (6 bases). The clonotype originates from a female donor in good health and CMV-seronegative. The sample taken for sequencing was PBMCs. The chain's CDR3 is CASSPSTSRYEQYF. DNA of the CDR3: TGTGCCAGCAGCCCTTCAACTAGCAGATACGAGCAGTACTTC.